The T cell receptor (beta chain) described here comes from a study of neurological immune-mediated disorders. Study-level results: The greatest TCR clonal expansion occurred in HTLV-1-associated myelopathy and the least in multiple sclerosis, which fell below healthy controls.

5'RACE with 10-nucleotide random UMIs produced the cDNA. TCRdb processed the 5' RACE reads anew with MiXCR; each CDR3 protein has one entry. The data show 93,000 or so distinct CDR3 sequences, 10% to 11% seen once. Regarding time point: longitudinal time-point 3. Source material was 2 million unsorted PBMCs, stored at -80 °C in RNAlater. In this sample, this clonotype turned up a few times. Its antigen is not identified. The V end was cut by 3 bases, the J end by 7 bases, with 9 bases between. The germline gives CDR1 SGHTA, CDR2 FQGNSA. The CDR3 sequence is 13 residues long. The sample comprised PBMCs. This clonotype was obtained from a female donor with HTLV-1-associated myelopathy (HAM/TSP). The chain carries TRBV7-2 and TRBJ2-2; D uncertain. The CDR3 here is CASSFTLSGELFF. CDR3 DNA sequence: TGTGCCAGCAGCTTTACCCTCAGCGGGGAGCTGTTTTTT.